This section outlines one T cell receptor beta chain sequence together with its context. The CDR3 sequence is 16 residues long. V was pared by 3 bases and J by 2 bases, with 6 bases of the junction left unmatched. Germline V gene sequence: CDR1 MDHEN, CDR2 SYDVKM. This record belongs to a study of blood T cell repertoires in COVID-19. Overall study context: PBMCs, B-cell-depleted T cells, or T cells were the source of the cDNA or gDNA that made up the material.

Allocation to cohorts depended on clinical history reported by the participants. Recovered status in Cohort 3 required two negative PCRs, clearance, or symptom resolution. Libraries were prepared by immunoSEQ multiplex PCR; TCRdb keeps only in-frame clonotypes and omits some of them. This table holds 250,000 to 350,000 clones, 70% to 90% found once. This clonotype was sampled from a woman between 25 and 40 years old who had recovered from COVID-19. The specimen sequenced was PBMCs or T cells enriched from blood (not recorded which). The chain couples TRBV28 to TRBJ2-5, with 10 bases lining up with TRBD2. CDR3 sequence reads: CASSLLLAGLQETQYF. The CDR3 DNA sequence: TGTGCCAGCAGTTTGCTACTAGCGGGACTTCAAGAGACCCAGTACTTC.